These 30 T cell receptor beta chains came from one sample sequenced in a study of cytomegalovirus exposure and HLA in healthy donors. The primer mix had 60 Vbeta and 13 Jbeta primers. The data were produced by immunoSEQ multiplex PCR, yet TCRdb's version contains in-frame clones alone and is incomplete. The table records 130,000 to 150,000 clones, 73% of them present only once. What was sequenced was PBMCs. All receptors derive from a human donor in good health.

This clone was seen just once. The rearrangement uses TRBV28 and TRBJ2-7; possible D gene TRBD1, 5 bases. CDR3 length equals 13 residues. Germline CDR1 and CDR2: MDHEN and SYDVKM. Trimming took off 2 bases at V and 4 bases at J, with 9 bases between the two ends. Here the CDR3 DNA reads TGTGCCAGCAGTTTAGCACAGGCTTACGAGCAGTACTTC. This encodes CASSLAQAYEQYF.

This clone occurred a few times. V usage is TRBV7-9 and J usage is TRBJ1-1, with 7 positions matching TRBD1. The CDR3 covers 16 residues. CDR1 is SEHNR, CDR2 FQNEAQ, per germline (reference sequence). Trimming at V came to 3 bases and at J to 1 base, leaving 8 bases not matched to a gene. The CDR3 DNA reads TGTGCCAGCAGCTTCCGACAGGGAAGGACGAACACTGAAGCTTTCTTT. Amino acids: CASSFRQGRTNTEAFF.

This clone was counted a few times. The chain uses TRBV5-6 and TRBJ2-3; TRBD2 is a possible D gene (5 bases). The V gene's germline CDR1 is SGHDT and CDR2 YYEEEE. V lost 3 bases and J 3 bases, leaving 11 bases between the germline ends. This CDR3 has 14 amino acids. CDR3 nucleotides: TGTGCCAGCAGCTCGCTGGGAGAGACAGATACGCAGTATTTT. Its translation: CASSSLGETDTQYF.

V is TRBV7-6 and J is TRBJ2-5; D might be TRBD2 (6 bases). Germline loops: CDR1 SGHVS, CDR2 FNYEAQ. V was pared by 6 bases and J by 5 bases, with 13 bases between. The CDR3 loop spans 13 amino acids. Written as DNA, the CDR3 is TGTGCCAGCAGGATGGGGGGTTCGGAGACCCAGTACTTC. This translates into CASRMGGSETQYF.

This clone was picked up one time. The chain uses TRBV19 and TRBJ1-1, with unresolved D. Germline V CDR1 and CDR2: LNHDA, SQIVND (reference sequence). V was trimmed by 5 bases and J by 3 bases, leaving 13 bases between them. CDR3 length: 14 residues. The CDR3 DNA reads TGTGCCAGTAGTGCCGGTACAGAGCACACTGAAGCTTTCTTT. It specifies CASSAGTEHTEAFF.

The chain carries TRBV7-9 and TRBJ1-3; no firm D call. The ends were cut back, 1 base at V and 3 bases at J, with 7 bases in the middle. The germline V gene has CDR1 SEHNR and CDR2 FQNEAQ (reference sequence). This CDR3 has 14 residues. The CDR3 nucleotides are TGTGCCAGCAGCTTAGGAGGCAGTGGAAACACCATATATTTT. Encoded protein: CASSLGGSGNTIYF.

This clone was recorded once. The chain employs TRBV19 and TRBJ1-1, with D hard to call. V was pared by 6 bases and J by 2 bases, with 10 bases between. The CDR3 spans 13 residues. The germline gives CDR1 LNHDA, CDR2 SQIVND (reference sequence). The CDR3 spells CASRETRNTEAFF. DNA for the CDR3: TGTGCCAGTAGAGAAACGAGAAACACTGAAGCTTTCTTT.

In this sample, this clone turned up a few times. V and J are TRBV6-4 and TRBJ2-3; D unresolved. The germline V gene has CDR1 MRHNA and CDR2 SNTAGT. Trimming removed 3 bases from V and 2 bases from J, with 9 bases in between. The CDR3 is made up of 14 amino acids. The CDR3: CASSDNRYTDTQYF. CDR3 DNA sequence: TGTGCCAGCAGTGATAACAGATACACAGATACGCAGTATTTT.

The chain recombines TRBV9 with TRBJ2-5; D unclear. Per the germline V gene, CDR1 is SGDLS and CDR2 is YYNGEE. This CDR3 comprises 14 residues. Deletions cut 0 bases from V and 1 base from J, with 7 bases between. CDR3 nucleotides: TGTGCCAGCAGCGTAGACCCAGGCCAAGAGACCCAGTACTTC. As protein: CASSVDPGQETQYF.

In its sample, this clone was seen a few times. The chain employs TRBV5-1 and TRBJ2-2; a weak D match, TRBD1 (7 bases). V lost 2 bases, J lost 11 bases, and 16 bases lay in between. The CDR3 totals 14 residues. Looked up from germline, CDR1 is SGHRS and CDR2 is YFSETQ. The CDR3 spells CASSFGGGRVELFF. The CDR3 nucleotides are TGCGCCAGCAGCTTTGGAGGGGGCAGGGTCGAGCTGTTTTTT.

V gene TRBV6-1 combines with J gene TRBJ1-6; D may be TRBD1 (5 bases). The germline gives CDR1 MNHNS, CDR2 SASEGT. With 4 bases removed from V and 3 bases from J, the gap between germline ends came to 10 bases. This CDR3 is 15 amino acids long. The CDR3 bases are TGTGCCAGCAGTGCCAGGGTCGGCTATAATTCACCCCTCCACTTT. It encodes CASSARVGYNSPLHF.

This clone was seen a single time. In DNA form, the CDR3 reads TGCGCCAGCAGCGTGGACACCGATACGCAGTATTTT. Residues: CASSVDTDTQYF. The chain has TRBV5-1 and TRBJ2-3, with a possible D match to TRBD1 (5 bases). Germline-derived CDR1 and CDR2 are SGHRS and YFSETQ. The CDR3 is 12 residues long. V was clipped by 4 bases and J by 6 bases, with 9 bases between them.

The V gene is TRBV7-8, the J gene TRBJ2-7; 8 nucleotides agree with TRBD1. Looked up from germline, CDR1 is SGHVS and CDR2 is FQNEAQ. This CDR3 spans 15 amino acids. V lost 4 bases and J lost 6; bases outside the gene matches: 11. CDR3: CASSSRRTGLREQYF. Here the CDR3 DNA reads TGTGCCAGCAGCTCAAGGAGGACAGGGTTACGCGAGCAGTACTTC.

The chain employs TRBV7-6 and TRBJ2-3, with 8 bases fitting TRBD2. Losses at the gene ends were 4 bases for V and 2 bases for J; bases not matched to a gene: 8. CDR1 and CDR2 from the germline V gene are SGHVS and FNYEAQ. This CDR3 region has 16 residues. The DNA of the CDR3 is TGTGCCAGCAGCTCGCTTTTTAGCGGGAACACAGATACGCAGTATTTT. Encoded protein: CASSSLFSGNTDTQYF.

This clone showed up just a few times. The chain uses TRBV5-1 and TRBJ2-7; D is unclear. Germline V lookup: CDR1 SGHRS, CDR2 YFSETQ. This CDR3 comprises 13 residues. V was cut by 0 bases and J by 3 bases, with 7 bases left in between. This CDR3 is CASSLETVYEQYF. CDR3 DNA: TGCGCCAGCAGCTTGGAAACAGTCTACGAGCAGTACTTC.

This rearrangement joins TRBV7-9 to TRBJ2-2, with TRBD1 identical over 8 bases. Germline lookup yields CDR1 SEHNR and CDR2 FQNEAQ (reference sequence). Trimming cost V 5 bases and J 4 bases; bases outside gene matches: 9. The CDR3 is 16 amino acids. The CDR3 spells CASSPRQGQGTGELFF. Written as DNA, the CDR3 is TGTGCCAGCAGCCCTCGACAGGGGCAGGGCACCGGGGAGCTGTTTTTT.

The chain uses TRBV6-1 and TRBJ2-1; 14 bases fit TRBD2. The V gene end was trimmed by 2 bases and the J gene end by 8 bases; junction bases not matched to a gene: 8. This CDR3 contains 17 residues. Germline loops: CDR1 MNHNS, CDR2 SASEGT. This CDR3 reads CASSERTGLAGVYEQFF. The CDR3 nucleotides are TGTGCCAGCAGTGAACGAACGGGACTAGCGGGAGTATATGAGCAGTTCTTC.

The chain uses TRBV6-5 and TRBJ1-1; no clear D. The CDR3 extends over 11 amino acids. The V gene's germline CDR1 is MNHEY and CDR2 SVGAGI. The V and J ends lost 6 bases and 4 bases respectively, with 6 bases between them. CDR3 residues: CASSQFTEAFF. CDR3 DNA: TGTGCCAGCAGCCAATTCACTGAAGCTTTCTTT.

V and J are TRBV9 and TRBJ2-1, with a weak D call TRBD2 (6 bases). CDR1 and CDR2 (germline): SGDLS, YYNGEE. Between the trimmed V and J ends, which lost 0 bases and 3 bases, there was a span of 19 bases. The CDR3 consists of 18 residues. This chain's CDR3 is CASSVDPLAQEGYNEQFF. CDR3 nucleotides: TGTGCCAGCAGCGTAGACCCGCTAGCCCAGGAGGGCTACAATGAGCAGTTCTTC.

J is TRBJ2-1 and V is TRBV5-5, with 12 bases matching TRBD2. This CDR3 comprises 14 residues. From germline, CDR1 is SGHKS and CDR2 YYEKEE (reference sequence). V gave up 3 bases and J gave up 9 bases; unmatched junction bases: 4. CDR3 amino acids: CASSWTSGVGEQFF. The CDR3 nucleotides are TGTGCCAGCAGCTGGACTAGCGGGGTGGGTGAGCAGTTCTTC.

The chain combines TRBV11-2 with TRBJ2-7; TRBD1 agrees at 9 bases. Germline CDR1 is SGHAT and CDR2 is FQNNGV. This CDR3 spans 15 amino acids. The junction had 10 bases not matched to a gene; V was cut back by 5 bases and J by 5 bases. The CDR3 protein is CASSGAGTGLHEQYF. The CDR3 nucleotides read TGTGCCAGCAGCGGCGCAGGGACAGGGTTGCACGAGCAGTACTTC. Full variable domain (remainder filled in from reference TRBV11-2 and TRBJ2-7): EAGVAQSPRYKIIEKRQSVAFWCNPISGHATLYWYQQILGQGPKLLIQFQNNGVVDDSQLPKDRFSAERLKGVDSTLKIQPAKLEDSAVYLCASSGAGTGLHEQYFGPGTRLTVT.

The chain has TRBV15 and TRBJ1-2; D gene unclear. Germline V gene data show CDR1 as LNHNV and CDR2 as YYDKDF (reference sequence). The CDR3 is 15 amino acids. V was cut by 0 bases and J by 8 bases, with 16 bases left in between. The CDR3 loop is CATSRDLGETGGYTF. CDR3 nucleotides: TGTGCCACCAGCAGAGATCTGGGAGAAACGGGAGGCTACACCTTC.

On this clone: Relative to the germline gene, one junction end is altered; a read error may explain this. The same CDR3 also results from other DNA sequences found in this sample. The chain combines TRBV2 with TRBJ2-3; perhaps TRBD1 as D (6 bases). CDR1 and CDR2 (germline): SNHLY, FYNNEI. The CDR3 spans 16 residues. Here the CDR3 reads CASSVVGQTLTDTQYF. The CDR3 DNA sequence: TGTGCCAGCAGTGTAGTCGGACAGACCCTCACAGACACGCAGTATTTT. Full variable domain (rest looked up from reference TRBV2 and TRBJ2-3): EPEVTQTPSHQVTQMGQEVILRCVPISNHLYFYWYRQILGQKVEFLVSFYNNEISEKSEIFDDQFSVERPDGSNFTLKIRSTKLEDSAMYFCASSVVGQTLTDTQYFGPGTRLTVL.

The chain combines TRBV7-9 with TRBJ1-6; 7 bases are shared with TRBD1. V lost 3 bases to trimming and J lost 8 bases; unmatched junction nucleotides: 10. Germline CDR1 reads SEHNR; CDR2 reads FQNEAQ (reference sequence). The CDR3 covers 16 residues. The CDR3 coding sequence is TGTGCCAGCAGCTTCGACGGGACAGTTGTGGATTCACCCCTCCACTTT. Amino acid sequence: CASSFDGTVVDSPLHF. The whole variable domain, remainder taken from reference TRBV7-9 and TRBJ1-6, is DTGVSQNPRHKITKRGQNVTFRCDPISEHNRLYWYRQTLGQGPEFLTYFQNEAQLEKSRLLSDRFSAERPKGSFSTLEIQRTEQGDSAMYLCASSFDGTVVDSPLHFGNGTRLTVT.

This chain links TRBV7-8 with TRBJ2-1; 9 positions match TRBD1. CDR3 length: 16 residues. Germline V CDR1 and CDR2: SGHVS, FQNEAQ. Trimming removed 0 bases from V and 3 bases from J; junction bases left unmatched: 3. In nucleotides, the CDR3 is TGTGCCAGCAGCTTAGCGAGGGGACAGGGCTACAATGAGCAGTTCTTC. Protein sequence: CASSLARGQGYNEQFF. Combining the CDR3 with reference TRBV7-8 and TRBJ2-1 gives the whole variable domain GAGVSQSPRYKVAKRGQDVALRCDPISGHVSLFWYQQALGQGPEFLTYFQNEAQLDKSGLPSDRFFAERPEGSVSTLKIQRTQQEDSAVYLCASSLARGQGYNEQFFGPGTRLTVL.

The chain employs TRBV5-4 and TRBJ2-7; D unresolved. The CDR3 is made up of 14 amino acids. Germline CDR1 and CDR2: SGHNT and YYREEE (reference sequence). The V gene lost 0 bases and the J gene lost 0 bases, with 7 bases spanning the gap. CDR3 sequence: CASSLGHNSYEQYF. The CDR3 DNA reads TGTGCCAGCAGCTTGGGCCACAACTCCTACGAGCAGTACTTC.

The rearrangement joins TRBV5-4 to TRBJ2-5, with D tentatively TRBD2 (5 bases). In germline, CDR1 is SGHNT, CDR2 YYREEE (reference sequence). The CDR3 is 12 amino acids. Deletions cut 3 bases from V and 2 bases from J, with 5 bases between. This chain's CDR3 is CASSSGQETQYF. The CDR3 DNA is TGTGCCAGCAGCTCGGGACAAGAGACCCAGTACTTC.

V usage is TRBV16 and J usage is TRBJ1-1; D gene ambiguous. The V end lost 1 base, the J end lost 3 bases, and 9 bases lay between the germline ends. This CDR3 has 14 amino acids. The germline V gene encodes CDR1 KGHSY and CDR2 FQNENV. CDR3 in DNA: TGTGCCAGCAGCCAATTTTTGAGGGACACTGAAGCTTTCTTT. It specifies CASSQFLRDTEAFF.

In its sample, this clone was seen a few times. V and J are TRBV29-1 and TRBJ1-1; D unclear. V was pared by 6 bases and J by 1 base, with 6 bases between. The CDR3 sequence is 11 residues long. In germline, CDR1 is SQVTM, CDR2 ANQGSEA. Here the CDR3 reads CSVARNTEAFF. The CDR3 nucleotides read TGCAGCGTGGCCCGGAACACTGAAGCTTTCTTT.

This clone was seen more than once but under ten times. V is TRBV4-2 and J is TRBJ2-3; 8 bases agree with TRBD2. CDR1 and CDR2 (germline): LGHNA, YNFKEQ. This CDR3 has 16 residues. Unmatched junction bases numbered 5, after V lost 0 bases and J lost 3 bases. Here the CDR3 DNA reads TGTGCCAGCAGCCAAGATGTGAGCGGGGGAACAGATACGCAGTATTTT. Translation: CASSQDVSGGTDTQYF.